This is a list of T cell receptor beta chains from one sample in a study of blood T cells in healthy people across ages. TCRdb processed the 5' RACE reads anew with MiXCR; each CDR3 protein has one entry. This sample has some 1.5 million distinct CDR3 sequences, with 28% found just once. Sequencing input: blood. The receptor set was obtained from a woman aged 30 to 39 in good health. CDR3s include the opening cysteine and the closing phenylalanine or tryptophan. D genes are given only for firm matches. Size is omitted from some rows. Given values are once, few, many or a class for expanded clones.

D gene,V gene,J gene,CDR3 length,clone size,CDR3 protein,CDR3 DNA
.,TRBV20-1,TRBJ1-2,15,few,CSARQDPGPQEGYTF,TGCAGTGCTAGACAGGACCCGGGACCCCAAGAGGGCTACACCTTC
.,TRBV20-1,TRBJ1-1,15,.,CSARARDRVFTEAFF,TGCAGTGCTAGAGCACGGGATAGGGTGTTCACTGAAGCTTTCTTT
TRBD1,TRBV27,TRBJ2-7,14,.,CASSFGTVFDEQYF,TGTGCCAGCAGTTTTGGGACAGTATTCGACGAGCAGTACTTC
.,TRBV6-6,TRBJ2-3,16,.,CASRHGGFRSTDTQYF,TGTGCCAGCAGACACGGGGGTTTTCGGTCCACAGATACGCAGTATTTT
.,TRBV28,TRBJ2-1,15,.,CASQLPANGSYEQFF,TGTGCCAGCCAACTCCCGGCTAACGGGAGCTATGAGCAGTTCTTC
.,TRBV18,TRBJ1-2,14,few,CASSPGQSDYGYTF,TGTGCCAGCTCACCGGGGCAGTCCGACTATGGCTACACCTTC
.,TRBV9,TRBJ2-7,13,.,CASSVACSHEQYF,TGTGCCAGCAGCGTAGCCTGTAGCCACGAGCAGTACTTC
TRBD1,TRBV5-1,TRBJ2-1,13,many,CASSPDRANEQFF,TGCGCCAGCAGCCCCGACAGGGCCAATGAGCAGTTCTTC
.,TRBV4-1,TRBJ2-5,14,once,CASSQDRQGETQCF,TGCGCCAGCAGCCAAGATCGGCAGGGAGAGACCCAGTGCTTC
.,TRBV6-2/TRBV6-3,TRBJ2-7,14,.,CASRVRAFPYEQYF,TGTGCCAGCAGGGTCCGGGCGTTCCCCTACGAGCAGTACTTC
TRBD1,TRBV12-3/TRBV12-4,TRBJ1-6,15,.,CASTTDRAGYSPLHF,TGTGCCAGCACTACCGACAGGGCCGGTTATTCACCCCTCCACTTT
TRBD2,TRBV20-1,TRBJ2-3,15,.,CSARVGGRAPDTQYF,TGCAGTGCTAGAGTGGGCGGGAGGGCGCCAGATACGCAGTATTTT
.,TRBV6-1,TRBJ1-5,14,.,CASSGGLGNQPQHF,TGTGCCAGCTCCGGGGGGTTGGGGAATCAGCCCCAGCATTTT
TRBD2,TRBV7-2,TRBJ2-7,16,.,CASSLNSGLAIYEQYF,TGTGCCAGCAGCTTAAATTCGGGACTAGCGATCTACGAGCAGTACTTC
.,TRBV20-1,TRBJ1-4,14,.,CSAPETGLGEKLFF,TGCAGTGCTCCCGAAACAGGGTTGGGGGAAAAACTGTTTTTT
TRBD1,TRBV20-1,TRBJ2-1,14,.,CSARYGTGAGEQFF,TGCAGTGCTAGATATGGGACAGGAGCAGGGGAGCAGTTCTTC
.,TRBV4-3,TRBJ2-1,16,.,CASSQDPFRSYNEQFF,TGCGCCAGCAGCCAAGATCCGTTCCGCTCCTACAATGAGCAGTTCTTC
.,TRBV3-1,TRBJ2-7,13,.,CASSQDHLYEQYF,TGTGCCAGCAGCCAAGATCACCTCTACGAGCAGTACTTC
.,TRBV10-3,TRBJ2-1,15,.,CAAAAGQSSYNEQFF,TGTGCCGCGGCGGCGGGCCAGAGCTCCTACAATGAGCAGTTCTTC
TRBD1,TRBV2,TRBJ1-2,14,few,CASSTAGTVYGYTF,TGTGCCAGCTCCACGGCCGGGACAGTCTATGGCTACACCTTC
.,TRBV18,TRBJ2-5,13,many,CASSPRAKETQYF,TGTGCCAGCTCACCAAGGGCCAAAGAGACCCAGTACTTC
.,TRBV5-1,TRBJ1-4,16,many,CASSLDSRTTNEKLFF,TGCGCCAGCAGCTTGGACTCAAGGACAACTAATGAAAAACTGTTTTTT
.,TRBV6-5,TRBJ2-5,14,once,CASSPGGVPETQYF,TGTGCCAGCAGCCCCGGTGGGGTTCCAGAGACCCAGTACTTC
.,TRBV4-3,TRBJ2-1,16,many,CASSQAVSGTGREQFF,TGCGCCAGCAGCCAAGCGGTTAGCGGGACAGGTCGGGAGCAGTTCTTC
TRBD1,TRBV3-1,TRBJ2-5,14,many,CASSQDRGRETQYF,TGTGCCAGCAGCCAGGACAGGGGAAGAGAGACCCAGTACTTC
TRBD1,TRBV19,TRBJ1-5,17,.,CASSTLGQGASNQPQHF,TGTGCCAGTAGTACGTTGGGACAGGGGGCTTCCAATCAGCCCCAGCATTTT
TRBD1,TRBV7-8,TRBJ1-2,15,few,CASSGGTGTTGGYTF,TGTGCCAGCAGCGGCGGGACAGGCACCACGGGCGGCTACACCTTC
.,TRBV5-1,TRBJ2-7,15,many,CASSLGGQSSYEQYF,TGCGCCAGCAGCTTGGGCGGCCAAAGCTCCTACGAGCAGTACTTC
TRBD2,TRBV12-3/TRBV12-4,TRBJ2-7,15,.,CASRGTSGRFNEQYF,TGTGCCAGCAGGGGGACTAGCGGGAGGTTCAACGAGCAGTACTTC
.,TRBV5-6,TRBJ1-1,12,.,CASSSLTREAFF,TGTGCCAGCAGCTCGTTAACCCGGGAAGCTTTCTTT
TRBD2,TRBV12-3/TRBV12-4,TRBJ2-4,15,.,CASSLSGEKKNIQYF,TGTGCCAGCAGTTTAAGCGGGGAGAAGAAAAACATTCAGTACTTC
TRBD1,TRBV4-3,TRBJ2-7,16,few,CASSFHLTGGLVEQYF,TGCGCCAGCAGCTTCCATTTGACAGGGGGCTTAGTCGAGCAGTACTTC
TRBD2,TRBV6-2/TRBV6-3,TRBJ2-1,16,.,CASNFRGTTSLSEQFF,TGTGCCAGCAATTTCCGGGGGACTACGTCTCTCAGTGAGCAGTTCTTC
TRBD1,TRBV18,TRBJ2-5,15,many,CASSPETGAKETQYF,TGTGCCAGCTCACCAGAGACAGGGGCGAAAGAGACCCAGTACTTC